This passage covers 24 T cell receptor beta chains from one sample sequenced in a study of spatial heterogeneity in lung cancer. Time point in this sample: sample taken at primary tumor resection. Unsorted samples of tumor, nontumor lung or frozen PBMC had their whole RNA sequenced. TCRdb itself ran the 5' RACE reads through MiXCR, one entry per CDR3 protein. The table shows some 38,000 distinct CDR3 sequences, with around 7.5% occurring only once. The sequencing here drew on PBMCs, taken at surgery. Receptors originate from a male donor with early-stage non-small cell lung cancer.

This clonotype was seen repeatedly, ten times or more. The chain recombines TRBV27 with TRBJ2-3; perhaps D is TRBD1 or TRBD2 (5 bases each). The V end was cut by 6 bases, the J end by 6 bases, with 19 bases between. This CDR3 is built from 15 residues. Germline V gives CDR1 MNHEY, CDR2 SMNVEV (reference sequence). CDR3 in amino acids: CASSRDGAAVDTQYF. Written as DNA, the CDR3 is TGTGCCAGCAGCCGGGACGGGGCAGCGGTGGATACGCAGTATTTT.

This clonotype has a count of ten or more. The chain joins TRBV11-2 to TRBJ1-1, with 9 nucleotides matching TRBD1. Unmatched junction bases numbered 7, after V lost 5 bases and J lost 3 bases. CDR3 length: 15 residues. Germline V gives CDR1 SGHAT, CDR2 FQNNGV. CDR3 DNA sequence: TGTGCCAGCAGCCTGACAGGGGGGAAAGACACTGAAGCTTTCTTT. As protein: CASSLTGGKDTEAFF.

This clonotype was recorded at least ten times. The rearrangement links TRBV6-5 to TRBJ2-7, with TRBD2 matching 8 bases. Unmatched junction bases numbered 11, after V lost 6 bases and J lost 7 bases. This CDR3 region has 14 residues. Germline CDR1 is MNHEY and CDR2 is SVGAGI. The CDR3 DNA follows: TGTGCCAGCAGGTACCGGGGGGGCCAAAGTGAGCAGTACTTC. It translates to CASRYRGGQSEQYF.

The chain combines TRBV12-3 or TRBV12-4 with TRBJ2-7; D is tentatively TRBD1 or TRBD2 (5 bases each). V dropped 5 bases and J dropped 3 bases, with 14 bases sitting between them. The CDR3 runs to 14 residues. CDR3: CASSERGVGYEQYF. DNA for the CDR3: TGTGCCAGCAGTGAAAGGGGAGTCGGCTACGAGCAGTACTTC.

The rearrangement links TRBV19 to TRBJ1-5; unclear D gene. Per germline, CDR1 LNHDA and CDR2 SQIVND (reference sequence). The V gene lost 0 bases and the J gene lost 8 bases, with 5 bases spanning the gap. CDR3 length: 12 residues. CDR3 sequence: CASSIDVEPQHF. DNA of the CDR3: TGTGCCAGTAGTATAGATGTAGAGCCCCAGCATTTT.

The sample holds many counts of this clonotype. The V call is TRBV7-3, the J call TRBJ2-5, with D uncertain. V lost 1 base, J lost 0 bases, and 3 bases lay in between. Germline V gene data show CDR1 as SGHTA and CDR2 as FQGTGA. This CDR3 region has 13 residues. The CDR3 bases are TGTGCCAGCAGCTTAAACCACCAAGAGACCCAGTACTTC. It translates to CASSLNHQETQYF. The full variable domain, completed using reference TRBV7-3 and TRBJ2-5, is GAGVSQTPSNKVTEKGKYVELRCDPISGHTALYWYRQSLGQGPEFLIYFQGTGAADDSGLPNDRFFAVRPEGSVSTLKIQRTERGDSAVYLCASSLNHQETQYFGPGTRLLVL.

The table lists this clonotype with a few counts. The rearrangement links TRBV6-2 or TRBV6-3 to TRBJ1-1; 10 nucleotides align to TRBD1. The CDR3 covers 17 residues. V lost 6 bases to trimming and J lost 4 bases; unmatched junction nucleotides: 14. Per the germline V gene, CDR1 is MNHEY and CDR2 is SVGEGT. The CDR3 protein is CASRWDRGPRVGTEAFF. The CDR3 DNA reads TGTGCCAGCAGATGGGACAGGGGTCCGCGGGTGGGCACTGAAGCTTTCTTT.

In this sample, this clonotype turned up many times. CDR3 loop: CASSLGVEQFF. CDR3 DNA sequence: TGTGCCAGCAGCTTAGGTGTTGAGCAGTTCTTC. The rearrangement joins TRBV7-9 to TRBJ2-1; D is unclear. The CDR3 is made up of 11 amino acids. The germline gives CDR1 SEHNR, CDR2 FQNEAQ (reference sequence). V was cut by 1 base and J by 9 bases, with 4 bases left in between.

This clonotype was counted ten times or more. The V call is TRBV20-1, the J call TRBJ2-3, with D unclear. CDR3 length equals 11 residues. Trimming left V 2 bases short and J 6 bases short, with 6 bases between. CDR1 is DFQATT and CDR2 is SNEGSKA in the germline V gene (reference sequence). The CDR3 DNA follows: TGCAGTGCTAGATTTCCCGATACGCAGTATTTT. This sequence encodes CSARFPDTQYF.

Many counts were recorded for this clonotype. The chain joins TRBV5-1 to TRBJ1-2, with TRBD1 matching 7 bases. The germline CDR1 and CDR2 sequences are SGHRS and YFSETQ. V gave up 0 bases and J gave up 5 bases; unmatched junction bases: 7. The CDR3 spans 15 residues. CDR3 bases: TGCGCCAGCAGCTTGGAGGGGGACAGTTATTATGGCTACACCTTC. Protein product: CASSLEGDSYYGYTF.

The chain carries TRBV5-6 and TRBJ1-1, with D possibly matching TRBD1 (6 bases). With 3 bases removed from V and 3 bases from J, the gap between germline ends came to 15 bases. The germline V gene has CDR1 SGHDT and CDR2 YYEEEE. This CDR3 contains 15 residues. The chain's CDR3 is CASSSATGGHTEAFF. In DNA form, the CDR3 reads TGTGCCAGCAGCTCAGCCACGGGGGGGCACACTGAAGCTTTCTTT.

In this sample, this clonotype turned up a few times. The chain couples TRBV29-1 to TRBJ1-1; D is perhaps TRBD1 (6 bases). The CDR3 extends over 15 amino acids. Germline CDR1 and CDR2: SQVTM and ANQGSEA. V lost 4 bases and J 3 bases, leaving 18 bases between the germline ends. The CDR3 DNA reads as TGCAGCGTTGGTGGAGTGGGGGGCGCGGACACTGAAGCTTTCTTT. Protein sequence: CSVGGVGGADTEAFF.

A note on this clonotype: Since no conserved phenylalanine or tryptophan closes the CDR3, a read error is the likely cause. V usage is TRBV6-1 and J usage is TRBJ1-1; D might be TRBD1 (5 bases). V lost 4 bases, J lost 4 bases, and 10 bases lay in between. This CDR3 is 13 amino acids long. Germline loops: CDR1 MNHNS, CDR2 SASEGT. The CDR3, as DNA: TGTGCCAGCAGTGTTCAGGGCTCCACTGAAGCTTTCTCT. Protein: CASSVQGSTEAFS.

This clonotype was picked up many times. The genes are TRBV29-1 and TRBJ2-3, with 14 positions matching TRBD2. Germline V CDR1 and CDR2: SQVTM, ANQGSEA. The length of the CDR3 is 14 residues. J lost 13 bases, V lost 8 bases, and 14 bases had no gene match. The CDR3 sequence: CSIAEGLAGVEEYF. The CDR3 DNA reads as TGCAGCATCGCAGAGGGACTAGCGGGGGTGGAGGAGTATTTT.

This chain links TRBV7-9 with TRBJ2-7; D is ambiguous. The CDR3 contains 14 residues. With 5 bases removed from V and 3 bases from J, the gap between germline ends came to 14 bases. Germline CDR1 SEHNR, CDR2 FQNEAQ (reference sequence). The CDR3 spells CASSPFPAGYEQYF. The CDR3, as DNA: TGTGCCAGCAGCCCATTTCCGGCTGGCTACGAGCAGTACTTC.

This clonotype was seen at least ten times. The rearrangement uses TRBV6-6 and TRBJ2-7; 8 bases agree with TRBD2. The junction had 10 bases not matched to a gene; V was cut back by 6 bases and J by 6 bases. CDR1 and CDR2 from the germline V gene are MNHNY and SVGAGI (reference sequence). This CDR3 contains 14 residues. The CDR3 protein is CASRPGGEGREQYV. CDR3 in DNA: TGTGCCAGCAGACCCGGGGGGGAGGGCCGCGAGCAGTACGTC.

The chain joins TRBV7-3 to TRBJ2-2; TRBD2 matches at 9 bases. The trim removed 7 bases at V and 4 bases at J, leaving 10 bases unmatched. The CDR3 runs to 16 residues. Germline CDR1 SGHTA, CDR2 FQGTGA. The CDR3 nucleotides read TGTGCCAGCACCGCCCGCGGGAGGGTGGGCACCGGGGAGCTGTTTTTT. Protein sequence: CASTARGRVGTGELFF.

The rearrangement links TRBV6-2 or TRBV6-3 to TRBJ2-1; D remains unclear. The CDR3 spans 13 residues. From germline, CDR1 is MNHEY and CDR2 SVGEGT. Trimming pared 7 bases from V and 6 bases from J, leaving 13 bases between. The CDR3 DNA reads TGTGCCAGCACCGTGGACGGATTCAATGAGCAGTTCTTC. It specifies CASTVDGFNEQFF.

This clonotype turned up a few times. V and J are TRBV7-3 and TRBJ2-2; 8 bases are a match to TRBD2. CDR3 length: 14 residues. Germline assignment: CDR1 SGHTA and CDR2 FQGTGA. J gave up 4 bases and V 6 bases, and 4 bases lay outside the gene matches. This CDR3 is CASRPGGATGELFF. The CDR3 DNA is TGTGCCAGCAGACCCGGGGGGGCCACCGGGGAGCTGTTTTTT. The whole variable domain, remainder taken from reference TRBV7-3 and TRBJ2-2, is GAGVSQTPSNKVTEKGKYVELRCDPISGHTALYWYRQSLGQGPEFLIYFQGTGAADDSGLPNDRFFAVRPEGSVSTLKIQRTERGDSAVYLCASRPGGATGELFFGEGSRLTVL.

This rearrangement joins TRBV9 to TRBJ1-3; no reliable D call. The V and J ends lost 4 bases and 4 bases respectively, with 15 bases between them. This CDR3 spans 15 amino acids. CDR1 is SGDLS and CDR2 is YYNGEE in the germline V gene. CDR3 amino acids: CASSLTPASGNTIYF. Written as DNA, the CDR3 is TGTGCCAGCAGCCTGACCCCAGCCAGCGGAAACACCATATATTTT.

The chain has TRBV20-1 and TRBJ2-1; the match to TRBD2 covers 9 bases. The CDR3 runs to 13 residues. Trimming at V came to 5 bases and at J to 5 bases, leaving 4 bases not matched to a gene. Germline V lookup: CDR1 DFQATT, CDR2 SNEGSKA (reference sequence). The CDR3 sequence: CSAARLADNEQFF. The CDR3, as DNA: TGCAGTGCTGCCCGACTAGCGGACAATGAGCAGTTCTTC.

Ten or more counts support this clonotype. This sequence joins TRBV25-1 and TRBJ1-3; D remains ambiguous. V lost 1 base and J 4 bases, leaving 8 bases between the germline ends. The CDR3 is 14 residues long. The germline gives CDR1 MGHDK, CDR2 SYGVNS. CDR3 DNA: TGTGCCAGCAGTGAATCCGGGTCGGGAAACACCATATATTTT. Translated: CASSESGSGNTIYF.

This clonotype was counted many times. The chain combines TRBV5-6 with TRBJ2-7; 7 bases are a match to TRBD1. V lost 3 bases and J lost 3; bases outside the gene matches: 3. This CDR3 region has 13 residues. The germline CDR1 and CDR2 sequences are SGHDT and YYEEEE. The CDR3, as DNA: TGTGCCAGCAGCTGGGACAGCCTCTACGAGCAGTACTTC. Its protein product is CASSWDSLYEQYF.

V usage is TRBV18 and J usage is TRBJ2-5, with a tentative D call TRBD2 (5 bases). Trimming stripped 3 bases from V and 1 base from J, with 12 bases between. In germline, CDR1 is KGHSH, CDR2 LQKENI. The CDR3 is made up of 15 amino acids. The CDR3 DNA is TGTGCCAGCTCACCCTCCGGTGGGAGCCAAGAGACCCAGTACTTC. Translated, it gives CASSPSGGSQETQYF.